The rows below give T cell receptor beta chains drawn from one sample of a study of T cells in Graves' hyperthyroidism and ophthalmopathy. TCRdb re-called the multiplex PCR reads with MiXCR, one entry per CDR3 protein. The profile shows roughly 720,000 distinct CDR3 sequences, approximately 15% of them singletons. Sequencing was performed on blood. Source of these receptors: a man between 45 and 60 years old with Graves' hyperthyroidism. Both conserved end residues are part of each CDR3. D genes are given only for firm matches. Clone size is given for some rows only: seen once, a few or many times, or a class if the clone is expanded.

>TRBD2|TRBJ2-5|few|17|TRBV5-1
TGCGCCAGCAGCGGGGGACTAGCGGGACCCCTCCAAGAGACCCAGTACTTC
CASSGGLAGPLQETQYF
>TRBD1|TRBJ1-5|.|16|TRBV19
TGTGCCAGTAGTATTCCCAACAGGGGCCTCAATCAGCCCCAGCATTTT
CASSIPNRGLNQPQHF
>.|TRBJ2-1|few|15|TRBV28
TGTGCCTGCAATGAGGGCGGGACCTTCTACAATGAGCAGTTCTTC
CACNEGGTFYNEQFF
>TRBD2|TRBJ2-7|few|14|TRBV27
TGTGCCAGCCGCCCAGAGATAGCGGGCGGCGAGCAGTACTTC
CASRPEIAGGEQYF
>.|TRBJ2-7|.|13|TRBV20-1
TGCAGTGCAAACCCGCCGGACAACTGCGAGCAGTACTTC
CSANPPDNCEQYF
>TRBD1|TRBJ1-1|many|13|TRBV2
TGTGCCAGCAGCGGACAGGGCCAGGGTGAAGCTTTCTTT
CASSGQGQGEAFF
>TRBD1|TRBJ1-5|few|16|TRBV7-9
TGTGCCAGCAGTTACCGGGACAGGTATGGCAATCAGCCCCAGCATTTT
CASSYRDRYGNQPQHF
>TRBD1|TRBJ1-5|many|16|TRBV5-5
TGTGCCAGCAGCCCCGGGACAGGGGGTTCCGATCAGCCCCAGCATTTT
CASSPGTGGSDQPQHF
>TRBD2|TRBJ2-7|.|15|TRBV20-1
TGCAGTGCTGGGACTAGCGGGAGGATAGCCTACGAGCAGTACTTC
CSAGTSGRIAYEQYF
>TRBD1|TRBJ1-2|.|16|TRBV6-4
TGTGCCAGCAGTGTCGGGACAGGGTTCGGCTACTATGGCTACACCTTC
CASSVGTGFGYYGYTF
>.|TRBJ1-1|.|13|TRBV25-1
TGTGCCAGCAAGGTGACAGATTTTACTGAAGCTTTCTTT
CASKVTDFTEAFF
>.|TRBJ2-1|.|15|TRBV13
TGTGCCAGCAGCTTAAGGGGACTTTCAAACAATGAGCAGTTCTTC
CASSLRGLSNNEQFF
>TRBD2|TRBJ2-5|many|15|TRBV19
TGTGCCAGTAGTGCGGACCGACTAGCTCTAGAGACCCAGTACTTC
CASSADRLALETQYF
>TRBD1|TRBJ2-1|.|16|TRBV18
TGTGCCAGCTCACCAGTAGACAGGGAGAACTACAATGAGCAGTTCTTC
CASSPVDRENYNEQFF
>.|TRBJ2-7|.|16|TRBV28
TGTGCCAGCAGTTTAGGTGGCGGGGGCGAGGGATACGAGCAGTACTTC
CASSLGGGGEGYEQYF
>.|TRBJ2-3|few|14|TRBV5-8
TGTGCCACCGGGGGAGGAGCCCAGCAAGATACGCAGTATTTT
CATGGGAQQDTQYF
>.|TRBJ2-3|few|15|TRBV24-1
TGTGCCACCAGTCCGAACTCGGCGGGTCACGCTACGCAGTATTTT
CATSPNSAGHATQYF
>TRBD2|TRBJ2-5|many|14|TRBV27
TGTGCCAGCAGTCCACTAGCGGGAGAAGAGACCCAGTACTTC
CASSPLAGEETQYF
>TRBD2|TRBJ2-7|.|15|TRBV27
TGTGCCAGCAGTTTATCGTCTAGCGGGTGGTACGAGCAGTACTTC
CASSLSSSGWYEQYF
>.|TRBJ2-2|.|14|TRBV5-1
TGCGCCAGCAATCAGGGTTATCAGAACGGGGAGCTGTTTTTT
CASNQGYQNGELFF
>.|TRBJ1-1|many|14|TRBV28
TGTGCCAGCAGTTCACGCAGGGGAGGCACTGAAGCTTTCTTT
CASSSRRGGTEAFF
>TRBD1|TRBJ1-5|.|16|TRBV28
TGTGCCAGCAGTACCCAGGGGGCGGGGAGCAATCAGCCCCAGCATTTT
CASSTQGAGSNQPQHF
>.|TRBJ2-7|.|14|TRBV20-1
TGCAGTGCTAGCTCCCCAGGGGATATCTACGAGCAGTACTTC
CSASSPGDIYEQYF
>TRBD2|TRBJ2-1|few|13|TRBV5-1
TGCGCCAGCAGTTTAGCGGGAGACTTTGAGCAGTTCTTC
CASSLAGDFEQFF
>.|TRBJ2-6|.|18|TRBV4-2
TGTGCCAGCAGCCAAGATGGTGGCAGATATCCTGGGGCCAACGTCCTGACTTTC
CASSQDGGRYPGANVLTF
>.|TRBJ1-1|many|14|TRBV28
TGTGCCAGCAGTTTACAAGGACAGCCGGCTGAAGCTTTCTTT
CASSLQGQPAEAFF
>.|TRBJ1-5|many|13|TRBV30
TGTGCCTGGAGCACGGGGGCCAATCAGCCCCAGCATTTT
CAWSTGANQPQHF
>.|TRBJ1-5|few|13|TRBV6-1
TGTGCCAGCAGTTCCAGGGTCAATCAGCCCCAGCATTTT
CASSSRVNQPQHF
>.|TRBJ2-5|few|14|TRBV7-2
TGTGCCAGCAGCATACAGGGCAGCGCAGAGACCCAGTACTTC
CASSIQGSAETQYF
>.|TRBJ1-5|few|13|TRBV12-3/TRBV12-4
TGTGCCAGCAGACCGGGAGCTAATCAGCCCCAGCATTTT
CASRPGANQPQHF
>.|TRBJ1-2|once|13|TRBV28
TGTGCCAGCAGTTCCCCTCGATTCTATGGCTACACCTTC
CASSSPRFYGYTF
>.|TRBJ1-6|few|12|TRBV6-5
TGTGCCAGCAGGGAGAGGGATTCACCCCTCCACTTT
CASRERDSPLHF
>.|TRBJ1-1|.|15|TRBV5-1
TGCGCCAGCAGCCCGGACGGCCCGGGGAACACTGAAGCTTTCTTT
CASSPDGPGNTEAFF
>.|TRBJ2-5|.|14|TRBV2
TGTGCCAGCAGTGAACGGTATACAGAAGAGACCCAGTACTTC
CASSERYTEETQYF
>TRBD2|TRBJ2-7|many|15|TRBV28
TGTGCCAGCACCGAACTAGCGGTCGGGGCCTACGAGCAGTACTTC
CASTELAVGAYEQYF
>.|TRBJ2-3|few|13|TRBV28
TGTGCCAGCAGTTTCCCTGGCCCGGCCTACGAGTATTTT
CASSFPGPAYEYF
>TRBD1|TRBJ2-7|many|15|TRBV12-3/TRBV12-4
TGTGCCAGCAGTTTACGTCAGGGGGCGGCCAACGAGCAGTACTTC
CASSLRQGAANEQYF
>.|TRBJ2-5|many|13|TRBV11-1
TGTGCCAGCAGCAATAGAGTTTACGAGACCCAGTACTTC
CASSNRVYETQYF
>TRBD1|TRBJ1-1|many|19|TRBV28
TGTGCCAGCAGTCCAGGGACAGGGGTGAGGAAGATGGTGAACACTGAAGCTTTCTTT
CASSPGTGVRKMVNTEAFF
>TRBD1|TRBJ2-1|few|15|TRBV19
TGTGCCACCGAGGGGTCCGGGACAGGGGGCAATGAGCAGTTCTTC
CATEGSGTGGNEQFF
>.|TRBJ1-1|many|15|TRBV7-9
TGTGCCAGCAGCCCCCTGGACGGGAGGAACACTGAAGCTTTCTTT
CASSPLDGRNTEAFF
>.|TRBJ1-2|.|15|TRBV7-8
TGTGCCAGCAGCCCGGCTTGGGCCGAGAGCAATGGCTACACCTTC
CASSPAWAESNGYTF
>TRBD2|TRBJ2-2|few|16|TRBV30
TGTGCCTGGAATGGACTAGCGGGAGTAAAAGCCGGGGAGCTGTTTTTT
CAWNGLAGVKAGELFF
>.|TRBJ2-2|.|17|TRBV5-1
TGCGCCAGCAGCAACATAATAGGACCGGAACGGGCCGGGGAGCTGTTTTTT
CASSNIIGPERAGELFF
>TRBD2|TRBJ2-5|many|16|TRBV12-3/TRBV12-4
TGTGCCAGCAGTACACCTAGCGGGATAAAGGTGGAGACCCAGTACTTC
CASSTPSGIKVETQYF
>.|TRBJ2-2|few|14|TRBV4-3
TGCGCCAGCAGCCCTGAGATAAACACCGGGGAGCTGTTTTTT
CASSPEINTGELFF
>TRBD1|TRBJ2-2|few|14|TRBV2
TGTGCCAGCGTCCGGGACAGGAACACCGGGGAGCTGTTTTTT
CASVRDRNTGELFF
>TRBD2|TRBJ2-3|.|14|TRBV7-9
TGTGCCAGCAGCGATAGCGGGAGGTCAGATACGCAGTATTTT
CASSDSGRSDTQYF
>.|TRBJ1-6|.|13|TRBV6-5
TGTGCCAGCAGTTACTCGAGGGAATCACCCCTCCACTTT
CASSYSRESPLHF
>.|TRBJ2-7|many|13|TRBV2
TGTGCCAGCAGAGCTACAGGGCACTACGAGCAGTACTTC
CASRATGHYEQYF
>TRBD2|TRBJ2-3|.|15|TRBV12-3/TRBV12-4
TGTGCCAGCAGTTTCCTAGCGGGAGGGCCGGATACGCAGTATTTT
CASSFLAGGPDTQYF
>.|TRBJ2-2|.|13|TRBV5-6
TGTGCCAGCAGCTTAATACTGACCGGGGAGCTGTTTTTT
CASSLILTGELFF